A selection of T cell receptor beta chains follows, all from one sample in a study of shared clonotypes between healthy human individuals. TCRdb's table, derived via immunoSEQ multiplex PCR, lists solely in-frame clones and lacks some. The sample has 2 million to 3 million clones; roughly 93% are singletons. Sequencing was performed on naive CD4+ T cells from PBMCs. The receptor set was obtained from a man between 18 and 29 years old in good health. Some clones in this sample may be carry-over from other donors' samples. CDR3s include the opening cysteine and the closing phenylalanine or tryptophan. The order of the fields is V gene, J gene, D gene, clone size, CDR3 protein, CDR3 DNA. A D gene is named only where the DNA matches it firmly. Some rows mark clone size as missing; the rest say once, few, many or name a class of expanded clone.

v_call: TRBV7-2
j_call: TRBJ2-3
d_call: .
clone_size: .
cdr3_aa: CASSLAQVGTGTDTQYF
cdr3_nt: TGTGCCAGCAGCTTAGCTCAGGTCGGGACGGGCACAGATACGCAGTATTTT

v_call: TRBV25-1
j_call: TRBJ2-2
d_call: .
clone_size: once
cdr3_aa: CASSATSPGNTGELFF
cdr3_nt: TGTGCCAGCAGTGCCACGTCGCCTGGAAACACCGGGGAGCTGTTTTTT

v_call: TRBV6-5
j_call: TRBJ2-7
d_call: .
clone_size: .
cdr3_aa: CASSYSGLYEQYF
cdr3_nt: TGTGCCAGCAGTTACTCGGGTCTCTACGAGCAGTACTTC

v_call: TRBV7-8
j_call: TRBJ1-5
d_call: .
clone_size: .
cdr3_aa: CASSLGAGAGNQPQHF
cdr3_nt: TGTGCCAGCAGCTTGGGGGCAGGGGCGGGCAATCAGCCCCAGCATTTT

v_call: TRBV29-1
j_call: TRBJ1-2
d_call: .
clone_size: .
cdr3_aa: CSVVGLANYGYTF
cdr3_nt: TGCAGCGTTGTGGGTTTAGCTAACTATGGCTACACCTTC

v_call: TRBV23-1
j_call: TRBJ1-5
d_call: .
clone_size: .
cdr3_aa: CASSPRGNQPQHF
cdr3_nt: TGCGCCAGCAGTCCTCGGGGCAATCAGCCCCAGCATTTT

v_call: TRBV27
j_call: TRBJ1-1
d_call: TRBD1
clone_size: once
cdr3_aa: CASSSTRTGKAEAFF
cdr3_nt: TGTGCCAGCAGTTCGACCCGGACAGGGAAGGCTGAAGCTTTCTTT

v_call: TRBV10-3
j_call: TRBJ2-5
d_call: TRBD2
clone_size: .
cdr3_aa: CAISAGTSGGLWTQYF
cdr3_nt: TGTGCCATCAGCGCCGGGACTAGCGGGGGGTTATGGACCCAGTACTTC

v_call: TRBV28
j_call: TRBJ1-5
d_call: .
clone_size: once
cdr3_aa: CASEETGGSQHF
cdr3_nt: TGTGCCAGCGAAGAGACCGGAGGGTCCCAGCATTTT

v_call: TRBV11-2
j_call: TRBJ2-5
d_call: .
clone_size: .
cdr3_aa: CASSSTSETQYF
cdr3_nt: TGTGCCAGCAGCTCGACGTCGGAGACCCAGTACTTC

v_call: TRBV7-9
j_call: TRBJ2-7
d_call: TRBD1
clone_size: once
cdr3_aa: CASTQGEGEQYF
cdr3_nt: TGTGCCAGCACCCAGGGGGAAGGCGAGCAGTACTTC

v_call: TRBV5-1
j_call: TRBJ2-7
d_call: .
clone_size: .
cdr3_aa: CASSFRTQGLDEQYF
cdr3_nt: TGCGCCAGCAGCTTTAGGACACAGGGTCTCGACGAGCAGTACTTC

v_call: TRBV6-6
j_call: TRBJ1-2
d_call: TRBD1
clone_size: .
cdr3_aa: CASRQQGAYGYTF
cdr3_nt: TGTGCCAGCAGGCAACAGGGGGCGTATGGCTACACCTTC

v_call: TRBV4-1
j_call: TRBJ2-1
d_call: .
clone_size: .
cdr3_aa: CASSQVGVEQFF
cdr3_nt: TGCGCCAGCAGCCAAGTCGGGGTTGAGCAGTTCTTC

v_call: TRBV5-1
j_call: TRBJ2-5
d_call: .
clone_size: .
cdr3_aa: CASSLEKGDWETQYF
cdr3_nt: TGCGCCAGCAGCTTGGAAAAAGGGGATTGGGAGACCCAGTACTTC

v_call: TRBV12-5
j_call: TRBJ2-3
d_call: .
clone_size: .
cdr3_aa: CASGLSGADTQYF
cdr3_nt: TGTGCTAGTGGTCTCTCAGGGGCAGATACGCAGTATTTT

v_call: TRBV7-2
j_call: TRBJ2-2
d_call: TRBD2
clone_size: .
cdr3_aa: CASSSSGSRTGELFF
cdr3_nt: TGTGCCAGCAGCTCTAGCGGGAGTAGGACCGGGGAGCTGTTTTTT

v_call: TRBV6-5
j_call: TRBJ1-5
d_call: .
clone_size: .
cdr3_aa: CASSYRGGNQPQHF
cdr3_nt: TGTGCCAGCAGTTACAGGGGAGGCAATCAGCCCCAGCATTTT

v_call: TRBV2
j_call: TRBJ2-1
d_call: .
clone_size: .
cdr3_aa: CASVDGAGYEQFF
cdr3_nt: TGTGCCAGCGTAGACGGGGCAGGTTATGAGCAGTTCTTC

v_call: TRBV28
j_call: TRBJ2-5
d_call: .
clone_size: .
cdr3_aa: CASSPNWAQETQYF
cdr3_nt: TGTGCCAGCAGCCCCAATTGGGCCCAGGAGACCCAGTACTTC

v_call: TRBV11-2
j_call: TRBJ1-4
d_call: .
clone_size: .
cdr3_aa: CASSLGWGRTNEKLFF
cdr3_nt: TGTGCCAGCAGCTTAGGATGGGGCAGAACTAATGAAAAACTGTTTTTT

v_call: TRBV2
j_call: TRBJ1-2
d_call: TRBD1
clone_size: .
cdr3_aa: CASRSGGRGYGYTF
cdr3_nt: TGTGCCAGCAGATCAGGGGGCCGGGGCTATGGCTACACCTTC

v_call: TRBV15
j_call: TRBJ2-2
d_call: .
clone_size: .
cdr3_aa: CATKGIASEAGELFF
cdr3_nt: TGTGCCACCAAAGGGATCGCTAGCGAGGCCGGGGAGCTGTTTTTT

v_call: TRBV18
j_call: TRBJ2-6
d_call: .
clone_size: once
cdr3_aa: CASSPMLSSGANVLTF
cdr3_nt: TGTGCCAGCTCACCTATGTTAAGCTCTGGGGCCAACGTCCTGACTTTC

v_call: TRBV6-5
j_call: TRBJ1-2
d_call: .
clone_size: .
cdr3_aa: CASSYGAGVYGYTF
cdr3_nt: TGTGCCAGCAGTTACGGGGCAGGGGTGTATGGCTACACCTTC

v_call: TRBV6-1
j_call: TRBJ2-5
d_call: .
clone_size: .
cdr3_aa: CASTVSTNGETQYF
cdr3_nt: TGTGCCAGCACCGTGTCCACCAATGGAGAGACCCAGTACTTC

v_call: TRBV5-6
j_call: TRBJ2-6
d_call: .
clone_size: .
cdr3_aa: CASSLSSGANVLTF
cdr3_nt: TGTGCCAGCAGCTTGAGCTCTGGGGCCAACGTCCTGACTTTC

v_call: TRBV28
j_call: TRBJ2-7
d_call: .
clone_size: .
cdr3_aa: CASSFVYSYEQYF
cdr3_nt: TGTGCCAGCAGTTTTGTCTATTCCTACGAGCAGTACTTC

v_call: TRBV7-2
j_call: TRBJ2-3
d_call: .
clone_size: .
cdr3_aa: CASSRRGPDTQYF
cdr3_nt: TGTGCCAGCAGCCGGAGGGGTCCAGATACGCAGTATTTT

v_call: TRBV18
j_call: TRBJ2-1
d_call: .
clone_size: .
cdr3_aa: CASSPQPSSYNEQFF
cdr3_nt: TGTGCCAGCTCACCACAGCCTAGCTCCTACAATGAGCAGTTCTTC

v_call: TRBV19
j_call: TRBJ1-2
d_call: .
clone_size: once
cdr3_aa: CASSIGQNLRGNYGYTF
cdr3_nt: TGTGCCAGTAGTATCGGCCAGAACCTGAGGGGGAACTATGGCTACACCTTC

v_call: TRBV9
j_call: TRBJ2-1
d_call: TRBD2
clone_size: .
cdr3_aa: CASSVRTSGNNEQFF
cdr3_nt: TGTGCCAGCAGCGTTAGGACTAGCGGAAACAATGAGCAGTTCTTC

v_call: TRBV5-4
j_call: TRBJ2-7
d_call: TRBD1
clone_size: .
cdr3_aa: CASSIDRGLYEQYF
cdr3_nt: TGTGCCAGCAGTATCGACAGGGGGCTCTACGAGCAGTACTTC

v_call: TRBV11-2
j_call: TRBJ2-7
d_call: .
clone_size: .
cdr3_aa: CASSFSRVRYEQYF
cdr3_nt: TGTGCCAGCAGCTTCTCGCGGGTCAGGTACGAGCAGTACTTC

v_call: TRBV5-6
j_call: TRBJ1-1
d_call: .
clone_size: .
cdr3_aa: CASSLLGNTEAFF
cdr3_nt: TGTGCCAGCAGCTTGCTAGGGAACACTGAAGCTTTCTTT

v_call: TRBV19
j_call: TRBJ2-7
d_call: .
clone_size: .
cdr3_aa: CASSMPGYEQYF
cdr3_nt: TGTGCCAGTAGTATGCCCGGGTACGAGCAGTACTTC

v_call: TRBV6-5
j_call: TRBJ2-4
d_call: .
clone_size: .
cdr3_aa: CATGTGGNIQYF
cdr3_nt: TGTGCCACCGGGACTGGGGGAAACATTCAGTACTTC

v_call: TRBV18
j_call: TRBJ2-3
d_call: .
clone_size: .
cdr3_aa: CASSLRVSSTDTQYF
cdr3_nt: TGTGCCAGCTCCCTTCGGGTCTCTAGCACAGATACGCAGTATTTT

v_call: TRBV5-3
j_call: TRBJ1-1
d_call: .
clone_size: .
cdr3_aa: CARSLDAFF
cdr3_nt: TGTGCCAGAAGCTTGGACGCTTTCTTT

v_call: TRBV28
j_call: TRBJ2-3
d_call: TRBD1
clone_size: .
cdr3_aa: CASRSTGADTQYF
cdr3_nt: TGTGCCAGCAGAAGTACAGGGGCAGATACGCAGTATTTT

v_call: TRBV20-1
j_call: TRBJ2-5
d_call: TRBD1
clone_size: .
cdr3_aa: CSARQGETQYF
cdr3_nt: TGCAGTGCCAGACAGGGGGAGACCCAGTACTTC

v_call: TRBV19
j_call: TRBJ2-2
d_call: TRBD1
clone_size: once
cdr3_aa: CASMHRTGATNTGELFF
cdr3_nt: TGTGCCAGTATGCACAGGACAGGGGCAACGAACACCGGGGAGCTGTTTTTT

v_call: TRBV9
j_call: TRBJ2-3
d_call: .
clone_size: .
cdr3_aa: CASSALGLSTDTQYF
cdr3_nt: TGTGCCAGCAGCGCTCTAGGGCTGAGCACAGATACGCAGTATTTT

v_call: TRBV2
j_call: TRBJ2-5
d_call: TRBD1
clone_size: .
cdr3_aa: CASSGQGAVGETQYF
cdr3_nt: TGTGCCAGCAGTGGACAGGGGGCGGTCGGGGAGACCCAGTACTTC

v_call: TRBV2
j_call: TRBJ2-7
d_call: .
clone_size: .
cdr3_aa: CASSEGGSWAYEQYF
cdr3_nt: TGTGCCAGCAGTGAAGGCGGTAGCTGGGCCTACGAGCAGTACTTC

v_call: TRBV5-1
j_call: TRBJ2-3
d_call: .
clone_size: .
cdr3_aa: CASSLRERTDTQYF
cdr3_nt: TGCGCCAGCAGCTTGCGGGAGCGCACAGATACGCAGTATTTT

v_call: TRBV7-2
j_call: TRBJ1-4
d_call: TRBD1
clone_size: .
cdr3_aa: CASSLSPSGGSEKLFF
cdr3_nt: TGTGCCAGCAGCTTATCCCCCTCAGGGGGGAGTGAAAAACTGTTTTTT

v_call: TRBV28
j_call: TRBJ1-3
d_call: .
clone_size: .
cdr3_aa: CASNLHGTSGNTIYF
cdr3_nt: TGTGCCAGCAACCTACACGGGACAAGTGGAAACACCATATATTTT

v_call: TRBV4-2
j_call: TRBJ2-5
d_call: .
clone_size: .
cdr3_aa: CASSPDGTTILETQYF
cdr3_nt: TGTGCCAGCAGCCCTGACGGGACGACTATTCTAGAGACCCAGTACTTC

v_call: TRBV5-4
j_call: TRBJ2-1
d_call: TRBD1
clone_size: .
cdr3_aa: CASSLPGTGNEQFF
cdr3_nt: TGTGCCAGCAGCTTACCCGGGACAGGGAATGAGCAGTTCTTC

v_call: TRBV11-2
j_call: TRBJ1-5
d_call: .
clone_size: .
cdr3_aa: CASSLDLGGNQPQHF
cdr3_nt: TGTGCCAGCAGCTTAGATCTAGGGGGCAATCAGCCCCAGCATTTT

v_call: TRBV5-1
j_call: TRBJ1-1
d_call: .
clone_size: once
cdr3_aa: CASSLELPAYTEAFF
cdr3_nt: TGCGCCAGCAGCTTGGAGTTGCCAGCGTACACTGAAGCTTTCTTT

v_call: TRBV7-2
j_call: TRBJ2-1
d_call: .
clone_size: once
cdr3_aa: CASSLEASSYNEQFF
cdr3_nt: TGTGCCAGCAGCTTAGAAGCAAGTTCCTACAATGAGCAGTTCTTC

v_call: TRBV28
j_call: TRBJ2-1
d_call: .
clone_size: .
cdr3_aa: CASSLRFGEQFF
cdr3_nt: TGTGCCAGCAGTTTAAGGTTTGGTGAGCAGTTCTTC

v_call: TRBV6-1
j_call: TRBJ1-1
d_call: .
clone_size: .
cdr3_aa: CATHPSGGVNTEAFF
cdr3_nt: TGTGCCACCCACCCGTCAGGAGGGGTGAACACTGAAGCTTTCTTT

v_call: TRBV7-9
j_call: TRBJ2-2
d_call: .
clone_size: few
cdr3_aa: CASSVGSGELFF
cdr3_nt: TGTGCCAGCAGCGTAGGTTCCGGGGAGCTGTTTTTT